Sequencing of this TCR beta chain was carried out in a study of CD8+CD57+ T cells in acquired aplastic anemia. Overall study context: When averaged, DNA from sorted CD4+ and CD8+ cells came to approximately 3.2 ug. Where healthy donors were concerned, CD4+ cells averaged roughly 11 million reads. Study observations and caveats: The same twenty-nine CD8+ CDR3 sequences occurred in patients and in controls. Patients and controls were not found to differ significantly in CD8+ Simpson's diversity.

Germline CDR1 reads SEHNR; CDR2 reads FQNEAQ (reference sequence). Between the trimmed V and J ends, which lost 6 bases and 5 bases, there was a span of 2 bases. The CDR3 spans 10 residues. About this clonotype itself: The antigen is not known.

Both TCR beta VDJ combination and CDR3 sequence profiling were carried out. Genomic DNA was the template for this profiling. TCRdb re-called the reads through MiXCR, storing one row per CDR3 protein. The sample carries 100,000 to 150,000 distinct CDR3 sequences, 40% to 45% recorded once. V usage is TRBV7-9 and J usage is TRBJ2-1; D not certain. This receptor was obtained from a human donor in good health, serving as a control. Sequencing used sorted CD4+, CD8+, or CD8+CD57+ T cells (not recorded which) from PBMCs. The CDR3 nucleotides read TGTGCCAGCAGTCACAATGAGCAGTTCTTC. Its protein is CASSHNEQFF.